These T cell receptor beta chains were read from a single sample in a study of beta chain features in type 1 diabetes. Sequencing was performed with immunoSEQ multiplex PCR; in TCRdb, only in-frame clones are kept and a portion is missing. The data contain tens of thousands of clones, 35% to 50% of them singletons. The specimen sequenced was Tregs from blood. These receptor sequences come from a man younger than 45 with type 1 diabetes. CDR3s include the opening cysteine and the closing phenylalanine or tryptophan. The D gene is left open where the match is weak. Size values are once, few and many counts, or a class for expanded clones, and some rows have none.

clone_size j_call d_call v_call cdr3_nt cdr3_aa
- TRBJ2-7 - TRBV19 TGTGCCAGTAGTCCAGGAGGCCCCGGGGATTACGAGCAGTACTTC CASSPGGPGDYEQYF
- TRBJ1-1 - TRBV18 TGTGCCAGCTCCCTAAAACAGGGACAGAACACTGAAGCTTTCTTT CASSLKQGQNTEAFF
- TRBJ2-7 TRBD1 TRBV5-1 TGCGCCAGCAGCTTGGAAGGGACAGGGGTTCAGTACTTC CASSLEGTGVQYF
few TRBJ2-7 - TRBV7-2 TGTGCCAGCAGCCTCTTCGGGATGAGAGGCGAGCAGTACTTC CASSLFGMRGEQYF
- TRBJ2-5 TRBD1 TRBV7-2 TGTGCCAGCAGTTGGGACAGAGAGACCCAGTACTTC CASSWDRETQYF
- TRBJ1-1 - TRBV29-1 TGCAGCGTTCCCGGTCGCACAGGGAACACTGAAGCTTTCTTT CSVPGRTGNTEAFF
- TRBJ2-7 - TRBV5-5 TGTGCCAGCAGCTTGGGGCAGCGAAACTACGAGCAGTACTTC CASSLGQRNYEQYF
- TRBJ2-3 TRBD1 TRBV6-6 TGTGCCAGCAGTTACGGGACAGGGGGTAGCACAGATACGCAGTATTTT CASSYGTGGSTDTQYF
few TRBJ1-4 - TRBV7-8 TGTGCCAGCAGCTTAACGAGTAATCCCAAAAAACTGTTTTTT CASSLTSNPKKLFF
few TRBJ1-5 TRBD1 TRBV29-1 TGCAGCGTATCCCGGGACAGGGGAAATCAGCCCCAGCATTTT CSVSRDRGNQPQHF
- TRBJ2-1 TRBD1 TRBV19 TGTGCCAGTAGTAGACAGGGGGCTCAATCCTACAATGAGCAGTTCTTC CASSRQGAQSYNEQFF
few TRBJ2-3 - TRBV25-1 TGTGCCAGCACCCTCCGAGATACGCAGTATTTT CASTLRDTQYF
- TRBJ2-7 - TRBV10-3 TGTGCCACCTACAGCGGCACCACCTACGAGCAGTACTTC CATYSGTTYEQYF
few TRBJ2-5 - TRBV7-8 TGTGCCAGCAGCTTCCCTGGTAGGGGGACCCAGTACTTC CASSFPGRGTQYF
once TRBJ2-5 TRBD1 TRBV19 TGTGCCAGTAACAGGGGGCAAGAGACCCAGTACTTC CASNRGQETQYF